This TCR beta chain comes out of a study of cytomegalovirus exposure and HLA in healthy donors. Findings and caveats of the study: Later analysis identified a missense DCLRE1C variant that was linked to TCR beta V- and J-gene trimming. Most of the TCR beta V segments (in an earlier analysis) were productive either about 90% or about 30% of the time. There were three CMV-associated chains whose specificity for CMV antigens was confirmed in vitro.

The CDR3 is 18 amino acids. Per the germline V gene, CDR1 is SGHTA and CDR2 is FQGNSA. The V segment lost 2 bases and the J segment 0 bases; nucleotides outside the gene matches: 7. Donors had nominal health at sampling but likely had unrecorded immune exposures. With respect to this clone: Antigen unknown.

Amplification used 60 Vbeta primers and 13 Jbeta primers. The repertoire was sequenced with immunoSEQ multiplex PCR; TCRdb's copy has only in-frame clones and lacks some. The sample has around 110,000 clones; roughly three quarters are singletons. This TCR came from a man aged 25-45 years in good health and CMV-seropositive. The source material was PBMCs. V is TRBV7-2 and J is TRBJ2-2; 9 bases map to TRBD2. The CDR3 here is CASSLTGLAGTNTGELFF. DNA for the CDR3: TGTGCCAGCAGCTTAACGGGGCTAGCGGGAACGAACACCGGGGAGCTGTTTTTT.